This T cell receptor beta chain was found in a study of T cells in Graves' hyperthyroidism and ophthalmopathy. Study-wide findings and caveats: Most thyroid clonotypes with frequency above 0.001 were detected in blood. Ophthalmopathy and stable hyperthyroidism were told apart by a 13 V-J model.

To note about this clonotype: Its cognate antigen is unknown.

There were TCR beta CDR3 regions amplified from RNA transcripts. The HTBI primer set served for first-round RT-PCR of the TCR CDR3. Using its own MiXCR run on the multiplex PCR reads, TCRdb lists one record per CDR3 protein. The table lists approximately 510,000 distinct CDR3 sequences, 40% to 50% of them singletons, with 44% in the top ten. Uncontrolled infection, other autoimmune disease, pregnancy or lactation excluded patients. On the basis of clinical symptoms, serum thyroxine and TRAb, thyroid ultrasound and orbital computed tomography, diagnoses were made. The CDR3 is 13 residues long. The V gene end was trimmed by 0 bases and the J gene end by 6 bases; junction bases not matched to a gene: 3. Germline V gives CDR1 DFQATT, CDR2 SNEGSKA (reference sequence).

The source of this sequence is an adult woman with Graves' disease, either hyperthyroidism or ophthalmopathy (not recorded which). The chain links TRBV20-1 to TRBJ2-7; 9 bases are a match to TRBD2. Material: peripheral blood or thyroid tissue (not recorded which). The CDR3: CSARDLAGSEQYF. CDR3 coding DNA: TGCAGTGCTAGAGACCTAGCGGGAAGCGAGCAGTACTTC.